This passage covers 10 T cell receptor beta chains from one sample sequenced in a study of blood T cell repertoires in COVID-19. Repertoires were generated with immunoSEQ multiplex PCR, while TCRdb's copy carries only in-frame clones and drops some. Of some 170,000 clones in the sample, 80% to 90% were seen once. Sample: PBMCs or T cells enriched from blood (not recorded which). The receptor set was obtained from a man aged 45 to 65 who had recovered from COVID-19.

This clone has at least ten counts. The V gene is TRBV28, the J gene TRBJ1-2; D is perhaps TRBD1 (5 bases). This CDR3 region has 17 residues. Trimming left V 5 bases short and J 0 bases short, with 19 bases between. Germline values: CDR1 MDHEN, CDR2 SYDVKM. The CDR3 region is CASSPLGQGSSNYGYTF. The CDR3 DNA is TGTGCCAGCAGTCCCCTCGGGCAGGGCAGCTCTAACTATGGCTACACCTTC.

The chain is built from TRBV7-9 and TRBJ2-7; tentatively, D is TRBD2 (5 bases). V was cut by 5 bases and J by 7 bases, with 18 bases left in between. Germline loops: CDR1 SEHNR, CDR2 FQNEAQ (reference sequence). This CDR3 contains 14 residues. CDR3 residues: CASSPPSGRGEQYF. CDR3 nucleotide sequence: TGTGCCAGCAGCCCCCCCAGCGGCCGCGGGGAGCAGTACTTC.

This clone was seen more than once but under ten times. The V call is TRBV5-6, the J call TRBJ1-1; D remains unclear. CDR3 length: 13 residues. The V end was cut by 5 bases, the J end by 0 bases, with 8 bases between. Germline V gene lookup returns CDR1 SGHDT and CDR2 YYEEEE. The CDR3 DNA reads TGTGCCAGCAGAAAACAGATGAACACTGAAGCTTTCTTT. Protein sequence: CASRKQMNTEAFF.

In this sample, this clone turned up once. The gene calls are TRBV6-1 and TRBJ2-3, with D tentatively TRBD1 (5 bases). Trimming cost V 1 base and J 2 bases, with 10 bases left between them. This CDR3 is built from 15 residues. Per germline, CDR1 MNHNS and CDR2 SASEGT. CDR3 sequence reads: CASSEGQPNTDTQYF. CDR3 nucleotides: TGTGCCAGCAGTGAAGGACAGCCCAACACAGATACGCAGTATTTT.

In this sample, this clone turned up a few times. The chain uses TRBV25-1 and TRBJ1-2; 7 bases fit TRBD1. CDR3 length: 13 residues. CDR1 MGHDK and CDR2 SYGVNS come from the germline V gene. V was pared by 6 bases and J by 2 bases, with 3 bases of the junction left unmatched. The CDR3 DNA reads TGTGCCAGCAGCCCGGACAGGAACTATGGCTACACCTTC. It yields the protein CASSPDRNYGYTF.

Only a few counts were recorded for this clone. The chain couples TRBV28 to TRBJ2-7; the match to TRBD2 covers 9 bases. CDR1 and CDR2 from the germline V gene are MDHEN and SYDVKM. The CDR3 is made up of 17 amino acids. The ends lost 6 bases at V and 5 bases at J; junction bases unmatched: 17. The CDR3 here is CASSPAGGGPGGDEQYF. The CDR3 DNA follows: TGTGCCAGCAGCCCCGCGGGAGGGGGCCCCGGGGGGGACGAGCAGTACTTC.

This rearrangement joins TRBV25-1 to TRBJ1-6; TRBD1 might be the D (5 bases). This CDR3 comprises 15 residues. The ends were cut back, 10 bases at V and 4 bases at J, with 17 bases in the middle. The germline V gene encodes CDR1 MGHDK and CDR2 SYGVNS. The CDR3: CATHRSPGYNSPLHF. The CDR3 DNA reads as TGTGCCACCCACCGAAGTCCAGGGTATAATTCACCCCTCCACTTT.

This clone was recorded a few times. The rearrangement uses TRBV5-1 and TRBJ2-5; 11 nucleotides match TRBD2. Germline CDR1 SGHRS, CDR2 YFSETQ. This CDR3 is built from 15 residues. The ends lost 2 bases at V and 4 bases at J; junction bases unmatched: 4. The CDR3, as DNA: TGCGCCAGCAGCTTTAGCGGGGGGGCCCGAGAGACCCAGTACTTC. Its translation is CASSFSGGARETQYF.

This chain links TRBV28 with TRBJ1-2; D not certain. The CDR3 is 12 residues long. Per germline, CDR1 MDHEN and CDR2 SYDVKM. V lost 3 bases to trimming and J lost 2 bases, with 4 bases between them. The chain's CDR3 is CASSFSNYGYTF. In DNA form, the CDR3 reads TGTGCCAGCAGTTTCTCCAACTATGGCTACACCTTC.

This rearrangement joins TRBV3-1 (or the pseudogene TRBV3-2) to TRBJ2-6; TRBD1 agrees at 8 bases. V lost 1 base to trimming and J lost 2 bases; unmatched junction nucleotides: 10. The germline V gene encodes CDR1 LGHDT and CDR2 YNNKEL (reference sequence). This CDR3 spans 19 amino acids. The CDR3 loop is CASSQVLPTGATGANVLTF. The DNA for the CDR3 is TGTGCCAGCAGCCAAGTTCTTCCGACAGGGGCTACTGGGGCCAACGTCCTGACTTTC.